The rows below give T cell receptor beta chains drawn from one sample of a study of regulatory T cells in long-lasting Graves disease. A single record per CDR3 protein comes from TCRdb applying MiXCR to the multiplex PCR reads. The sample has a few hundred thousand distinct CDR3 sequences; 15% to 20% are singletons. These data are also associated with another study on T cells in Graves' hyperthyroidism and ophthalmopathy.

Sequencing used peripheral blood mononuclear cells (PBMCs), obtained at new diagnosis, from a patient treated with antithyroid drugs. These receptor sequences come from a young woman with Graves disease. The CDR3 runs from the conserved cysteine through the conserved F or W. Each record gives: clone size, J gene, D gene, V gene, CDR3 protein, CDR3 DNA. The D gene is left open where the match is weak. Size is stated for part of the rows, as once, few or many counts, or as a class when the clone is expanded.

>many|TRBJ2-1|-|TRBV15
CATSREGGGRVFAEQFF
TGTGCCACCAGCAGAGAGGGAGGGGGCAGGGTCTTCGCTGAGCAGTTCTTC
>many|TRBJ2-3|TRBD2|TRBV11-2
CASRRRGGTEPDTQYF
TGTGCCAGCAGACGGAGGGGAGGGACCGAGCCAGATACGCAGTATTTT
>-|TRBJ2-3|-|TRBV6-4
CASSDSPGETDTQYF
TGTGCCAGCAGTGACTCACCCGGGGAAACAGATACGCAGTATTTT
>many|TRBJ1-1|TRBD1|TRBV18
CASSPRTGGSGTEAFF
TGTGCCAGCTCACCACGGACAGGGGGCAGTGGAACTGAAGCTTTCTTT
>-|TRBJ1-3|-|TRBV5-6
CASSLRQQLSPFNVSGNTIYF
TGTGCCAGCAGCTTGAGGCAGCAACTATCGCCCTTCAACGTCTCTGGAAACACCATATATTTT
>-|TRBJ2-7|-|TRBV7-2
CASSLARQWASSYEQYF
TGTGCCAGCAGCTTAGCCCGACAGTGGGCGAGCTCCTACGAGCAGTACTTC
>many|TRBJ2-1|-|TRBV28
CALRDLGTPYNEQFF
TGTGCCTTAAGGGACCTCGGGACACCTTACAATGAGCAGTTCTTC
>many|TRBJ2-7|-|TRBV2
CASSTGAGFNYEQYF
TGTGCCAGCAGTACCGGGGCAGGGTTTAACTACGAGCAGTACTTC
>-|TRBJ2-1|TRBD2|TRBV6-9
CASSSGLAGVREQFF
TGTGCCAGCAGTTCCGGACTAGCGGGAGTCCGGGAGCAGTTCTTC
>many|TRBJ1-1|-|TRBV28
CASSLHPQGTEAFF
TGTGCCAGCAGTTTGCACCCTCAGGGAACTGAAGCTTTCTTT
>-|TRBJ1-6|-|TRBV5-1
CASGGGNWNSPLHF
TGCGCCAGCGGAGGGGGGAATTGGAATTCACCCCTCCACTTT
>many|TRBJ1-2|-|TRBV28
CASSLVGQYGYTF
TGTGCCAGCAGCTTAGTGGGCCAGTATGGCTACACCTTC
>many|TRBJ2-7|-|TRBV29-1
CSVTPGHSIAEQYF
TGCAGCGTCACACCGGGACATTCGATCGCCGAGCAGTACTTC
>many|TRBJ2-5|-|TRBV20-1
CSALDRTGAETQYF
TGCAGTGCCCTGGACCGCACTGGAGCGGAGACCCAGTACTTC
>-|TRBJ2-2|TRBD1|TRBV25-1
CASSDDRGRTGELFF
TGTGCCAGCAGTGATGACAGGGGGCGGACCGGGGAGCTGTTTTTT
>-|TRBJ2-5|TRBD2|TRBV19
CASRRAGQIGETQYF
TGTGCCAGTAGGCGAGCGGGGCAGATTGGGGAGACCCAGTACTTC
>many|TRBJ2-1|-|TRBV20-1
CSARVRDNEQFF
TGCAGTGCTAGAGTTCGGGACAATGAGCAGTTCTTC
>-|TRBJ2-5|-|TRBV6-1
CASSESGGAETQYF
TGTGCCAGCAGTGAATCTGGAGGGGCGGAGACCCAGTACTTC